The rows below give T cell receptor beta chains drawn from one sample of a study of long-term antiretroviral therapy in people with HIV. Using immunoSEQ multiplex PCR, the repertoire was profiled, and TCRdb retains in-frame clones only, with some absent. The sample holds 25,000 to 30,000 clones, 80% to 95% seen once. Material: unsorted PBMCs, obtained about 5.5 years after starting antiretroviral therapy. The origin of the receptors is a woman aged 40 to 49 with HIV. Both conserved end residues are part of each CDR3. D genes are given only for firm matches. Size is stated for part of the rows, as once, few or many counts, or as a class when the clone is expanded.

V	J	D	length	size	DNA	CDR3
TRBV6-6	TRBJ2-7	-	14	-	TGTGCCAGCAGAGCGATCCTAGGTGGCTACGAGCAGTACTTC	CASRAILGGYEQYF
TRBV20-1	TRBJ2-7	-	10	-	TGCAGTGCCCACGGGGACGAGCAGTACTTC	CSAHGDEQYF
TRBV10-1	TRBJ1-1	-	12	few	TGCGCCAGCAGTAGAGCTAACACTGAAGCTTTCTTT	CASSRANTEAFF
TRBV30	TRBJ1-2	-	13	-	TGTGCCTGGATTCAGAGGAGAGACTATGGCTACACCTTC	CAWIQRRDYGYTF
TRBV11-3	TRBJ1-2	-	15	-	TGTGCCAGCAGCCCTAACCGGGGCAGGGAAGGAGGCTACACCTTC	CASSPNRGREGGYTF
TRBV12-5	TRBJ1-1	-	12	-	TGTGCTAGTGGGTCTAGGACAGCCGAAGCTTTCTTT	CASGSRTAEAFF
TRBV29-1	TRBJ2-3	-	16	-	TGCAGCGTTGGTGGGGGCAAGGCAGGGGTAAGAGATACGCAGTATTTT	CSVGGGKAGVRDTQYF
TRBV5-1	TRBJ2-2	-	15	-	TGCGCCAGCAGCTTGGCGGCAGAGAACACCGGGGAGCTGTTTTTT	CASSLAAENTGELFF
TRBV2	TRBJ1-6	-	13	-	TGTGCCAGCAGTGGACAGTATAATTCACCCCTCCACTTT	CASSGQYNSPLHF
TRBV27	TRBJ2-1	TRBD1	14	-	TGTGCCAGCAGTCCTTGGACAGGGGGCAGTGAGCAGTTCTTC	CASSPWTGGSEQFF
TRBV5-6	TRBJ2-1	-	16	-	TGTGCCAGCAGCCCTCCGCCGGGTATGTCGTGGGATGAGCAGTTCTTC	CASSPPPGMSWDEQFF
TRBV19	TRBJ1-2	TRBD1	13	-	TGTGCCAGTAGTGCCTCGACAGGGCATGGCTACACCTTC	CASSASTGHGYTF
TRBV30	TRBJ2-5	TRBD2	15	once	TGTGCCTGGAGGGAAAACGGGGGGATACAAGAGACCCAGTACTTC	CAWRENGGIQETQYF
TRBV10-1	TRBJ1-1	-	14	-	TGCGCCAGCAGTCGGGACGGATCGAACACTGAAGCTTTCTTT	CASSRDGSNTEAFF
TRBV10-1	TRBJ1-1	-	13	few	TGCGCCAGCAGTGAAGGATTGAACACTGAAGCTTTCTTT	CASSEGLNTEAFF
TRBV6-1	TRBJ2-1	-	12	-	TGTGCCAGCACCGGCGGAGGGCCCGAGCAGTTCTTC	CASTGGGPEQFF
TRBV29-1	TRBJ2-3	-	14	-	TGCAGCGTTCGGGACCCTTGGGCCGCAGATACGCAGTATTTT	CSVRDPWAADTQYF
TRBV11-2	TRBJ2-3	-	13	-	TGTGCCAGCAGCTTAGAGGTGCGGGATACGCAGTATTTT	CASSLEVRDTQYF